What follows are 8 T cell receptor beta chains derived from one specimen sequenced in a study of blood T cell repertoires in COVID-19. The data were produced by immunoSEQ multiplex PCR, yet TCRdb's version contains in-frame clones alone and is incomplete. The sample has roughly 250,000 clones, roughly 87% seen once. The sample was PBMCs or T cells enriched from blood (not recorded which). These receptors were obtained from a woman in her 30s with acute COVID-19.

This chain uses TRBV11-2 with TRBJ1-4; 7 nucleotides match TRBD1. The V and J ends lost 1 base and 14 bases, in that order; junction bases with no gene match: 10. Germline V gives CDR1 SGHAT, CDR2 FQNNGV. The CDR3 covers 14 residues. The CDR3 sequence is CASSLGNDRAHLFF. CDR3 nucleotide sequence: TGTGCCAGCAGCTTAGGCAACGACAGGGCCCACCTGTTTTTT.

This clone was detected a few times. V is TRBV29-1 and J is TRBJ1-2; TRBD1 aligns across 7 bases. This CDR3 region has 13 residues. The V gene's germline CDR1 is SQVTM and CDR2 ANQGSEA. V lost 4 bases, J lost 6 bases, and 8 bases stayed unmatched. CDR3: CSVGLQGKDGYTF. CDR3 bases: TGCAGCGTTGGATTACAGGGGAAGGATGGCTACACCTTC.

This clone appeared a single time. The chain joins TRBV6-5 to TRBJ2-3; the match to TRBD2 covers 10 bases. There are 15 residues in the CDR3. Losses at the gene ends were 6 bases for V and 5 bases for J; bases not matched to a gene: 8. Germline-derived CDR1 and CDR2 are MNHEY and SVGAGI. CDR3 coding DNA: TGTGCCAGCAGCCCGGGACTAGCGCGGTTAGATACGCAGTATTTT. This codes for CASSPGLARLDTQYF.

The chain couples TRBV6-4 to TRBJ2-1, with 7 bases fitting TRBD2. The junction had 5 bases not matched to a gene; V was cut back by 2 bases and J by 7 bases. CDR1 and CDR2 (germline): MRHNA, SNTAGT. The CDR3 runs 14 residues. As DNA, the CDR3 is TGTGCCAGCAGTGACGAGAGGGGAGGGAATGAGCAGTTCTTC. Its protein is CASSDERGGNEQFF.

This chain connects TRBV7-9 to TRBJ2-1; D unclear. Germline lookup yields CDR1 SEHNR and CDR2 FQNEAQ (reference sequence). The V gene lost 1 base and the J gene lost 2 bases, with 6 bases spanning the gap. CDR3 size: 14 residues. This CDR3 reads CASSLEQAYNEQFF. The DNA for the CDR3 is TGTGCCAGCAGCTTAGAACAAGCCTACAATGAGCAGTTCTTC.

This chain links TRBV4-1 with TRBJ1-6, with D unresolved. The V and J ends lost 1 base and 9 bases respectively, with 16 bases between them. This CDR3 contains 16 residues. CDR1 is MGHRA and CDR2 is YSYEKL in the germline V gene. CDR3 protein: CASSQGQVFLGSPLHF. The DNA of the CDR3 is TGCGCCAGCAGCCAAGGTCAGGTTTTCTTGGGTTCACCCCTCCACTTT.

This sequence joins TRBV27 and TRBJ1-2, with unresolved D. The CDR3 is made up of 15 amino acids. Germline CDR1 and CDR2: MNHEY and SMNVEV (reference sequence). The ends were cut back, 5 bases at V and 3 bases at J, with 16 bases in the middle. The CDR3 sequence: CASSPNRALDYGYTF. CDR3 bases: TGTGCCAGCAGTCCGAACAGAGCTCTTGACTATGGCTACACCTTC.

In this sample, this clone turned up once. The chain uses TRBV3-1 (or the pseudogene TRBV3-2) and TRBJ2-5; possibly TRBD2 for D (7 bases). The CDR3 sequence is 17 residues long. V was clipped by 4 bases and J by 6 bases, with 24 bases between them. Germline V lookup: CDR1 LGHDT, CDR2 YNNKEL (reference sequence). CDR3 nucleotide sequence: TGTGCCAGCAGCCTCCCGCGGGTGGCTAGCGGACAGCAGACCCAGTACTTC. Protein sequence: CASSLPRVASGQQTQYF.